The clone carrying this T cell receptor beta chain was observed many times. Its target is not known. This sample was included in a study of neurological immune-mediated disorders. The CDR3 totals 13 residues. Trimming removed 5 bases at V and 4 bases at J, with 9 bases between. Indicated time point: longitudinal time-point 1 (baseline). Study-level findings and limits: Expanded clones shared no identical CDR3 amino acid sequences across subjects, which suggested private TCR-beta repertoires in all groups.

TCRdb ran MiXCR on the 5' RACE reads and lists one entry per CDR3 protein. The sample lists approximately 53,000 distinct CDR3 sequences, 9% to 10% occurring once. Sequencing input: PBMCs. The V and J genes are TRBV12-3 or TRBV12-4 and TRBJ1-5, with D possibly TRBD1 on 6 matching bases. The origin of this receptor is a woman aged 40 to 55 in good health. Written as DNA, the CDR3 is TGTGCCAGCAGTAGACAGGAAAATCAGCCCCAGCATTTT. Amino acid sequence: CASSRQENQPQHF.